Only a few counts were recorded for the clone carrying this TCR beta chain. Produced via immunoSEQ multiplex PCR; TCRdb's table is partial and in-frame only. Found here are approximately 330,000 clones, approximately 86% of them singletons; the top ten hold roughly 8.9%. V lost 4 bases and J lost 7; bases outside the gene matches: 7. The CDR3 length is 15 residues. Germline V gene lookup returns CDR1 MGHRA and CDR2 YSYEKL. This specimen belongs to a study of blood T cell repertoires in COVID-19. This receptor was identified in a man aged 25-45 years with COVID-19, enrolled during active disease. The genes are TRBV4-1 and TRBJ1-6; 7 bases agree with TRBD1. Sequenced material: peripheral blood. CDR3 DNA sequence: TGCGCCAGCAGCCTATGGCAGGGGGTGAATTCACCCCTCCACTTT. Protein product: CASSLWQGVNSPLHF.